This T cell receptor beta chain was sequenced for a study of blood T cell repertoires in COVID-19. TCRdb keeps only in-frame clones here, not all; method: immunoSEQ multiplex PCR. The sample shows hundreds of thousands of clones, roughly 86% of them seen only once. The CDR3 runs 13 residues. V was pared by 3 bases and J by 6 bases, with 12 bases between. Germline values: CDR1 LNHDA, CDR2 SQIVND (reference sequence). The chain recombines TRBV19 with TRBJ2-7, with a tentative D call TRBD2 (5 bases). The source of this sequence is a woman aged 25 to 45 with acute or convalescent COVID-19. The source material was peripheral blood. CDR3 sequence (DNA): TGTGCCAGTAGTATCGACGGGATCGCCGAGCAGTACTTC. This translates into CASSIDGIAEQYF.